The next 21 T cell receptor beta chains were all read from a single sample in a study of blood T cell repertoires in COVID-19. Assay: immunoSEQ multiplex PCR; the TCRdb copy retains only in-frame clones and omits some. The data show 200,000 to 250,000 clones, around 86% seen once. Sequenced input: PBMCs or T cells enriched from blood (not recorded which). Receptor source: a woman aged 40 to 50 with acute COVID-19.

The rearrangement links TRBV25-1 to TRBJ1-2, with D possibly matching TRBD1 (5 bases). Germline V gives CDR1 MGHDK, CDR2 SYGVNS. The CDR3 is 15 amino acids. The V gene lost 6 bases and the J gene lost 7 bases, with 21 bases spanning the gap. CDR3 DNA: TGTGCCAGCAGCGACTCTTTGGGGGGGACGGCTGGCTACACCTTC. This codes for CASSDSLGGTAGYTF.

This sequence joins TRBV24-1 and TRBJ2-2, with D perhaps matching TRBD1 (6 bases). CDR1 is KGHDR and CDR2 is SFDVKD in the germline V gene. The CDR3 contains 17 residues. V was cut by 3 bases and J by 4 bases, with 17 bases left in between. CDR3 amino acids: CATSDREQGPITGELFF. The CDR3 nucleotides read TGTGCCACCAGTGATAGGGAGCAGGGGCCCATCACCGGGGAGCTGTTTTTT.

This clone occurred once. V is TRBV10-2 and J is TRBJ2-1; 8 bases fit TRBD1. The CDR3 has 18 residues. Germline CDR1 and CDR2: WSHSY and SAAADI. The J segment lost 3 bases and the V segment lost 0 bases, leaving 10 bases of the junction unmatched. The CDR3 DNA is TGCGCCAGCAGTGAGTCGGTGGCCGGCAGGGGGCACTACAATGAGCAGTTCTTC. It codes for CASSESVAGRGHYNEQFF.

V and J are TRBV19 and TRBJ2-1; 7 positions match TRBD2. CDR1 LNHDA and CDR2 SQIVND come from the germline V gene (reference sequence). Trimming took 7 bases from V and 7 from J; bases not matched to a gene: 4. The CDR3 is made up of 12 amino acids. For the CDR3, the DNA is TGTGCCAGTAAGGGAGGGGAGAATGAGCAGTTCTTC. Translation: CASKGGENEQFF. The variable domain in full, completed from reference TRBV19 and TRBJ2-1, reads DGGITQSPKYLFRKEGQNVTLSCEQNLNHDAMYWYRQDPGQGLRLIYYSQIVNDFQKGDIAEGYSVSREKKESFPLTVTSAQKNPTAFYLCASKGGENEQFFGPGTRLTVL.

The rearrangement uses TRBV7-9 and TRBJ1-4; 10 bases agree with TRBD1. Trimming cost V 5 bases and J 11 bases; bases outside gene matches: 17. The CDR3 has 17 residues. CDR1 SEHNR and CDR2 FQNEAQ come from the germline V gene (reference sequence). The CDR3 is CASSLTMTDRGLGKLFF. In DNA form, the CDR3 reads TGTGCCAGCAGCCTAACTATGACCGACAGGGGGCTCGGGAAACTGTTTTTT.

This sequence joins TRBV19 and TRBJ1-1, with 8 positions matching TRBD1. CDR1 and CDR2 from the germline V gene are LNHDA and SQIVND (reference sequence). This CDR3 is 16 amino acids long. J gave up 0 bases and V 3 bases, and 6 bases lay outside the gene matches. The CDR3 here is CASSMRTGPMNTEAFF. The DNA of the CDR3 is TGTGCCAGTAGTATGCGGACAGGGCCGATGAACACTGAAGCTTTCTTT.

V is TRBV20-1 and J is TRBJ1-1, with D possibly matching TRBD1 (6 bases). V was pared by 8 bases and J by 8 bases, with 15 bases between. Per the germline V gene, CDR1 is DFQATT and CDR2 is SNEGSKA (reference sequence). The CDR3 totals 11 residues. The CDR3 DNA sequence: TGCAGTTCCGAACAGGGTACCGAAGCTTTCTTT. It is translated as CSSEQGTEAFF.

The J gene is TRBJ1-1, the V gene TRBV5-1; TRBD1 matches at 8 bases. Germline V CDR1 and CDR2: SGHRS, YFSETQ. The length of the CDR3 is 17 residues. Losses at the gene ends were 1 base for V and 7 bases for J; bases not matched to a gene: 15. CDR3 amino acids: CASSLLGIGDRYVEAFF. CDR3 coding DNA: TGCGCCAGCAGCTTGTTGGGGATTGGGGACAGGTATGTTGAAGCTTTCTTT.

V usage is TRBV9 and J usage is TRBJ1-2; D gene uncertain. Trimming left V 0 bases short and J 9 bases short, with 9 bases between. CDR1 is SGDLS, CDR2 YYNGEE, per germline. CDR3 length: 12 amino acids. The CDR3 is CASSVGRLRYTF. DNA of the CDR3: TGTGCCAGCAGCGTAGGGAGATTGCGCTACACCTTC.

V and J are TRBV14 and TRBJ2-2; D ambiguous. Germline assignment: CDR1 SGHDN and CDR2 FVKESK. V lost 1 base to trimming and J lost 6 bases, with 6 bases between them. CDR3 length equals 13 residues. The CDR3 is CASSQVRPGELFF. The CDR3 coding sequence is TGTGCCAGCAGCCAAGTCAGGCCCGGGGAGCTGTTTTTT.

The rearrangement joins TRBV27 to TRBJ2-7; the match to TRBD1 covers 7 bases. CDR3 size: 13 residues. V lost 6 bases to trimming and J lost 3 bases; unmatched junction nucleotides: 5. Per germline, CDR1 MNHEY and CDR2 SMNVEV (reference sequence). CDR3 DNA sequence: TGTGCCAGCAGAACAGGGGATCGCTACGAGCAGTACGTC. Encoded protein: CASRTGDRYEQYV.

This clone was counted a few times. The V and J genes are TRBV6-6 and TRBJ2-3, with 10 nucleotides matching TRBD1. This CDR3 is 18 amino acids long. Germline assignment: CDR1 MNHNY and CDR2 SVGAGI (reference sequence). V was clipped by 5 bases and J by 0 bases; unmatched bases: 11. In nucleotides, the CDR3 is TGTGCCAGCAGTCACCTACCCGGGACAGGGGCCAGCACAGATACGCAGTATTTT. As protein: CASSHLPGTGASTDTQYF.

This chain links TRBV6-5 with TRBJ1-6; 7 bases are a match to TRBD1. The CDR3 extends over 13 amino acids. CDR1 MNHEY and CDR2 SVGAGI come from the germline V gene. The trim removed 6 bases at V and 6 bases at J, leaving 2 bases unmatched. This CDR3 reads CASRGQSNSPLHF. In DNA, the CDR3 is TGTGCCAGCAGGGGACAGTCTAATTCACCCCTCCACTTT.

The J gene is TRBJ2-1, the V gene TRBV3-1 (or the pseudogene TRBV3-2); maybe TRBD1 (7 bases). Trimming removed 5 bases at V and 4 bases at J, with 18 bases between. Germline V gives CDR1 LGHDT, CDR2 YNNKEL (reference sequence). CDR3 length equals 16 residues. CDR3 residues: CASSKSAGQLYNEQFF. Here the CDR3 DNA reads TGTGCCAGCAGCAAGAGTGCGGGACAGCTTTACAATGAGCAGTTCTTC.

The chain uses TRBV27 and TRBJ1-2; the D gene is possibly TRBD1 (5 bases). CDR3 length equals 13 residues. V shed 2 bases and J shed 6 bases, with 10 bases lying between them. Germline values: CDR1 MNHEY, CDR2 SMNVEV (reference sequence). The CDR3 coding sequence is TGTGCCAGCAGTTTAAATAGGGGTGATGGCTACACCTTC. Translation gives CASSLNRGDGYTF.

The rearrangement uses TRBV6-5 and TRBJ1-6; TRBD1 matches 7 bases. The CDR3 spans 15 residues. Germline trimming cut 6 bases from V and 8 bases from J; bases unmatched to any gene: 10. Germline CDR1 reads MNHEY; CDR2 reads SVGAGI. CDR3 coding DNA: TGTGCCAGCAGCCGGCTGGGGACAGCTGATTCACCCCTCCACTTT. It translates to CASSRLGTADSPLHF.

The chain recombines TRBV6-5 with TRBJ2-7; 10 nucleotides agree with TRBD2. The CDR3 totals 15 residues. The V gene end was trimmed by 5 bases and the J gene end by 2 bases; junction bases not matched to a gene: 6. Germline V CDR1 and CDR2: MNHEY, SVGAGI. CDR3 sequence: CASSQTSGWPYEQYF. The CDR3, as DNA: TGTGCCAGCAGTCAGACTAGCGGGTGGCCCTACGAGCAGTACTTC.

The V call is TRBV11-3, the J call TRBJ2-5, with D possibly matching TRBD2 (5 bases). The CDR3 sequence is 15 residues long. Trimming removed 5 bases from V and 5 bases from J, with 18 bases in between. Germline loops: CDR1 SGHNT, CDR2 YENEEA. The CDR3 DNA reads as TGTGCCAGCAGCCCGGGCCCGGGCGGCGGGGAGACCCAGTACTTC. The encoded protein is CASSPGPGGGETQYF.

V usage is TRBV3-1 (or the pseudogene TRBV3-2) and J usage is TRBJ1-2; D may be TRBD1 (6 bases). Trimming took off 1 base at V and 4 bases at J, with 16 bases between the two ends. This CDR3 contains 16 residues. CDR1 and CDR2 (germline): LGHDT, YNNKEL (reference sequence). CDR3 sequence (DNA): TGTGCCAGCAGCCAAGTCGCGCAGGGGATGACCTATGGCTACACCTTC. Translated, it gives CASSQVAQGMTYGYTF.

The rearrangement links TRBV15 to TRBJ1-1, with D possibly matching TRBD1 (5 bases). The CDR3 consists of 14 residues. CDR1 LNHNV and CDR2 YYDKDF come from the germline V gene (reference sequence). The V end was cut by 3 bases, the J end by 5 bases, with 13 bases between. CDR3 sequence (DNA): TGTGCCACCAGCAGGGGAAGGGGAGGGACTGAAGCTTTCTTT. Translation: CATSRGRGGTEAFF.

The CDR3 DNA follows: TGCGCCAGCAGTCTCTCCGGAGCAAACACTGAAGCTTTCTTT. Its translation is CASSLSGANTEAFF. The chain combines TRBV10-2 with TRBJ1-1; no clear D gene. From germline, CDR1 is WSHSY and CDR2 SAAADI. The CDR3 loop spans 14 amino acids. With 5 bases removed from V and 2 bases from J, the gap between germline ends came to 12 bases.